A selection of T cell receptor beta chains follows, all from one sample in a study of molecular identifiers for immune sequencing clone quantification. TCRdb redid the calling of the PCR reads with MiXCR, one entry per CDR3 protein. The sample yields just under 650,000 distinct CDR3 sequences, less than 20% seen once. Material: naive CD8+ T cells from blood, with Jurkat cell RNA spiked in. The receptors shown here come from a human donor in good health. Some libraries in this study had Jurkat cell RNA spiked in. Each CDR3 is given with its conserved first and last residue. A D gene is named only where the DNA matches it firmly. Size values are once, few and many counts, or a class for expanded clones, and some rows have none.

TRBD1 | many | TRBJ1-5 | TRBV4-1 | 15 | CASSQVGTVNQPQHF | TGCGCCAGCAGCCAAGTTGGGACAGTCAATCAGCCCCAGCATTTT
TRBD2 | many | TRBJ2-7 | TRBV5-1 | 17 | CASSLARSSGSSYEQYF | TGCGCCAGCAGCTTGGCCCGGTCTAGCGGGAGCTCCTACGAGCAGTACTTC
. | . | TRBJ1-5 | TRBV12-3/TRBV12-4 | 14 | CASSNDRRNQPQHF | TGTGCCAGCAGCAATGACAGGCGCAATCAGCCCCAGCATTTT
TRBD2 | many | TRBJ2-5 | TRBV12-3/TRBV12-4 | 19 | CASSPLSSGTSGGRETQYF | TGTGCCAGCAGCCCTCTTTCGTCCGGGACTAGCGGGGGGCGAGAGACCCAGTACTTC
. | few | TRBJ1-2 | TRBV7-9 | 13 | CASSPTPIYGYTF | TGTGCCAGCAGCCCCACGCCAATCTATGGCTACACCTTC
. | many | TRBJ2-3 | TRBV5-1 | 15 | CASSGDVASTDTQYF | TGCGCCAGCAGCGGTGACGTAGCTAGCACAGATACGCAGTATTTT
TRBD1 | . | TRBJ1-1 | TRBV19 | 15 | CASEPMGQANTEAFF | TGTGCCAGTGAACCGATGGGACAGGCGAACACTGAAGCTTTCTTT
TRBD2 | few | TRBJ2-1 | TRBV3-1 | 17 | CASSQVYRDYSYNEQFF | TGTGCCAGCAGCCAAGTTTACCGGGACTACTCCTACAATGAGCAGTTCTTC
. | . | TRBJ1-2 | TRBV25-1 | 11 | CATGRGVRYTF | TGTGCCACCGGACGGGGCGTGCGCTACACCTTC
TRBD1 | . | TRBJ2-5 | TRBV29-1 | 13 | CSVDFRQGETQCF | TGCAGCGTTGATTTTCGACAGGGCGAGACCCAGTGCTTC
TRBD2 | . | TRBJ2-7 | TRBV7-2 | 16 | CASSLGASGASCEQYF | TGTGCCAGCAGCTTAGGAGCTAGCGGGGCCTCCTGCGAGCAGTACTTC
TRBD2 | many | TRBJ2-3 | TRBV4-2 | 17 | CASSHLAGASSTDTQYF | TGTGCCAGCAGCCACCTAGCGGGGGCCTCTAGCACAGATACGCAGTATTTT
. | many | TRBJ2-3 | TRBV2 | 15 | CASSEKSRDADTQYF | TGTGCCAGCAGTGAAAAGAGCAGGGACGCAGATACGCAGTATTTT
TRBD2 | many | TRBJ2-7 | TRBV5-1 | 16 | CASSLDASGSPYEQYF | TGCGCCAGCAGCTTGGACGCTAGCGGGAGCCCCTACGAGCAGTACTTC
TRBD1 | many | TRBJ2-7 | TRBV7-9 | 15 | CASSPPRGPAYEQYF | TGTGCCAGCAGCCCACCCAGGGGGCCGGCCTACGAGCAGTACTTC
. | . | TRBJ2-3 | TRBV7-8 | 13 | CASSLDGIRYAVF | TGTGCCAGCAGCTTAGATGGGATCAGATACGCAGTATTT
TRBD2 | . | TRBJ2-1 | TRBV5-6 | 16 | CASSLAGGGPINEQFF | TGTGCCAGCAGCTTGGCTGGGGGAGGGCCGATCAATGAGCAGTTCTTC
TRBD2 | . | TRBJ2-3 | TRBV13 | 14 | CASIAGGGADTQYF | TGTGCCAGTATAGCGGGGGGAGGGGCAGATACGCAGTATTTT
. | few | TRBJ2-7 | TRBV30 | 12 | CAWSVHSNEQYF | TGTGCCTGGAGTGTACACTCCAACGAGCAGTACTTC
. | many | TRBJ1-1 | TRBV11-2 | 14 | CASSLDGRESGAFF | TGTGCCAGCAGCTTAGATGGGAGGGAGTCAGGAGCTTTCTTT